This T cell receptor (beta chain) was profiled in a study of T cell responses to AZD1222 COVID-19 vaccine. Overall study: Samples with a second dose at about 4 or about 12 weeks were pooled together.

Some clones are missing from TCRdb's copy, which holds only in-frame ones; the method was immunoSEQ multiplex PCR. The sample has about 100,000 clones, about 90% seen once. A word on this clone: The antigen is not known.

This CDR3 is built from 15 residues. The germline gives CDR1 SGHNT, CDR2 YYREEE (reference sequence). V lost 0 bases, J lost 1 base, and 10 bases lay in between. General study findings and limits: Spike-specific TCR depth and breadth grew after two AZD1222 doses. Mostly white British, mostly female donors; authors suggested clonal diversity may be underestimated. Nearly half of spike-specific TCRs reportedly go after variant regions that carry no mutations.

The rearrangement uses TRBV5-4 and TRBJ1-1; D gene ambiguous. The sequence came from an adult in good health. The input for sequencing was peripheral blood, taken on day 0 of AZD1222 vaccination. This CDR3 reads CASSLALGKNTEAFF. The CDR3 DNA sequence: TGTGCCAGCAGCTTGGCTTTGGGAAAGAACACTGAAGCTTTCTTT. Full variable domain (outside the CDR3, taken from reference TRBV5-4 and TRBJ1-1): ETGVTQSPTHLIKTRGQQVTLRCSSQSGHNTVSWYQQALGQGPQFIFQYYREEENGRGNFPPRFSGLQFPNYSSELNVNALELDDSALYLCASSLALGKNTEAFFGQGTRLTVV.